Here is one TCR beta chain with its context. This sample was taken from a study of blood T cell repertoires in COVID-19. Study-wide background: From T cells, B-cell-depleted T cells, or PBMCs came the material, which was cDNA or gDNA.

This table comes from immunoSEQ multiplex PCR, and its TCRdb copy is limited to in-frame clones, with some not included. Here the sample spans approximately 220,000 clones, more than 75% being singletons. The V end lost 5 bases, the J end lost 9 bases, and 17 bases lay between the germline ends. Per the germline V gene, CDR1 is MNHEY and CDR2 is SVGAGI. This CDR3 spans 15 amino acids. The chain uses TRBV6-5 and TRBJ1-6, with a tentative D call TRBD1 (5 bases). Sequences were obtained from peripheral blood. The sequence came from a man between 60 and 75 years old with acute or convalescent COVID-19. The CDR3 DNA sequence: TGTGCCAGCAGTACGGGGGGAGGGGTAGCTTCACCCCTCCACTTT. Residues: CASSTGGGVASPLHF.